This T cell receptor beta chain was captured in a study of OX40 agonist ivuxolimab in advanced cancers. Measured with immunoSEQ multiplex PCR; TCRdb has only the in-frame clones, and not every one. The data show 70,000 to 80,000 clones, with about 94% seen just once and 0.44% held by the top ten. Study-wide findings and caveats: The mean number of expanded clones was higher in CD8+ T cells than in CD4+.

In regard to this clone: Its antigen is undetermined.

The CDR3 runs to 13 residues. V lost 7 bases to trimming and J lost 3 bases, with 10 bases between them. The germline gives CDR1 LGHNT, CDR2 FRNRAP. The TCR was taken from an adult with an advanced solid tumor such as melanoma, head and neck, liver or kidney cancer. The sequencing here drew on CD4+ or CD8+ T cells sorted from blood, taken in a trial of the OX40 agonist ivuxolimab. This chain joins TRBV12-5 and TRBJ2-1, with a weak D call TRBD2 (6 bases). CDR3 in DNA: TGTGCTAGTGCCCAGGACTACTACAATGAGCAGTTCTTC. This encodes CASAQDYYNEQFF.